The clone carrying this TCR beta chain came up a few times. The antigen is unknown. The repertoire was sequenced with immunoSEQ multiplex PCR; TCRdb's copy has only in-frame clones and lacks some. The data show tens of thousands of clones, about 74% seen once. This sample is part of a study of immune evolution from preneoplasia to lung adenocarcinoma. General study points: KRAS-mutant nodules had the highest T cell clonality. Later-stage lesions appeared to have more T cells, more diversity, less clonality.

The germline V gene has CDR1 SNHLY and CDR2 FYNNEI. V shed 0 bases and J 8 bases; nucleotides not matched to a gene: 0. This CDR3 has 13 amino acids. Between the mid-2010s and the late 2010s, patients underwent resection in Japan or China. Each case's diagnosis was confirmed by two pathologists on H&E. The receptor's source is a person between 55 and 69 years old with lung adenocarcinoma. The chain is built from TRBV2 and TRBJ2-1; 8 bases are shared with TRBD2. Sequencing was done on a sample of FFPE invasive lung adenocarcinoma tissue. This CDR3 reads CASSEATSDEQFF. In nucleotides, the CDR3 is TGTGCCAGCAGTGAAGCGACTAGCGATGAGCAGTTCTTC.